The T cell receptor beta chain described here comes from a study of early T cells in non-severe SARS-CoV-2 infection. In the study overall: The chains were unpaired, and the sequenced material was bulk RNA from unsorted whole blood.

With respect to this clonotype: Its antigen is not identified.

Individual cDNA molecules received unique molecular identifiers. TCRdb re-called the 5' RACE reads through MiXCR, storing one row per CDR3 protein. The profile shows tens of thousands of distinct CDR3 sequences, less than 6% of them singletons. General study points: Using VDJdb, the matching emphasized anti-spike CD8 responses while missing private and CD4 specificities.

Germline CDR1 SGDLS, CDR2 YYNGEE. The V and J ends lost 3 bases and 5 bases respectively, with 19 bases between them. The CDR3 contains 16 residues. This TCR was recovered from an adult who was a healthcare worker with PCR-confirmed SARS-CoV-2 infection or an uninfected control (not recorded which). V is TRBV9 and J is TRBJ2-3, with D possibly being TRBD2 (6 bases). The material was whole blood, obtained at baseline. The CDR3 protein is CASSAPGDSLGDTQYF. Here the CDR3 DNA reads TGTGCCAGCAGCGCACCTGGGGACTCCCTGGGAGATACGCAGTATTTT.